The 24 T cell receptor beta chains below all came from one sample that was sequenced in a study of OX40 agonist ivuxolimab in advanced cancers. Sequencing used immunoSEQ multiplex PCR; TCRdb keeps in-frame clones, though not all of them. The sample records around 84,000 clones, about 93% being singletons. Here the sequenced sample was CD4+ or CD8+ T cells sorted from blood, taken in a trial of the OX40 agonist ivuxolimab. The receptors come from an adult with an advanced solid tumor such as melanoma, head and neck, liver or kidney cancer.

The chain employs TRBV7-2 and TRBJ1-1; 8 bases agree with TRBD1. Germline CDR1 and CDR2: SGHTA and FQGNSA. Trimming cost V 4 bases and J 6 bases; bases outside gene matches: 7. The CDR3 covers 14 residues. CDR3 DNA sequence: TGTGCCAGCAGCTATGGACAGGGCCGGGCTGAAGCTTTCTTT. It yields the protein CASSYGQGRAEAFF.

The V call is TRBV14, the J call TRBJ2-7; 8 positions match TRBD1. The CDR3 totals 13 residues. Trimming cost V 4 bases and J 5 bases; bases outside gene matches: 4. Per the germline V gene, CDR1 is SGHDN and CDR2 is FVKESK. This chain's CDR3 is CASSLTGAHEQYF. The CDR3 DNA follows: TGTGCCAGCAGCCTGACAGGGGCCCACGAGCAGTACTTC.

V is TRBV5-5 and J is TRBJ2-7; 7 positions match TRBD1. Germline V gives CDR1 SGHKS, CDR2 YYEKEE (reference sequence). J lost 7 bases, V lost 4 bases, and 8 bases had no gene match. The CDR3 contains 13 residues. The CDR3 protein is CASSENRGWEQYF. The CDR3 DNA follows: TGTGCCAGCAGCGAAAACAGGGGTTGGGAGCAGTACTTC.

The chain is built from TRBV5-1 and TRBJ2-7; the D gene is possibly TRBD1 (6 bases). V was shortened by 3 bases and J by 5 bases, with 18 bases between the two germline ends. Germline V CDR1 and CDR2: SGHRS, YFSETQ. The CDR3 covers 15 residues. CDR3 sequence reads: CASSWTDPRGDEQYF. Here the CDR3 DNA reads TGCGCCAGCAGCTGGACGGACCCCAGGGGAGACGAGCAGTACTTC.

The CDR3 spells CASSPGGRAANEQFF. CDR3 nucleotides: TGTGCCAGCTCCCCGGGCGGGAGGGCAGCCAATGAGCAGTTCTTC. The J gene is TRBJ2-1, the V gene TRBV9; 9 bases map to TRBD2. Germline V gene sequence: CDR1 SGDLS, CDR2 YYNGEE. The CDR3 spans 15 residues. Trimming cost V 7 bases and J 6 bases; bases outside gene matches: 11.

There are many counts of this clone. This chain joins TRBV7-9 and TRBJ2-1; 8 bases agree with TRBD1. Per germline, CDR1 SEHNR and CDR2 FQNEAQ (reference sequence). The CDR3 is made up of 15 amino acids. Unmatched junction bases numbered 2, after V lost 4 bases and J lost 0 bases. CDR3 loop: CASSWTGRSYNEQFF. In nucleotides, the CDR3 is TGTGCCAGCAGCTGGACAGGGCGCTCCTACAATGAGCAGTTCTTC. Filled out from reference TRBV7-9 and TRBJ2-1, the complete variable domain reads DTGVSQNPRHKITKRGQNVTFRCDPISEHNRLYWYRQTLGQGPEFLTYFQNEAQLEKSRLLSDRFSAERPKGSFSTLEIQRTEQGDSAMYLCASSWTGRSYNEQFFGPGTRLTVL.

In DNA, the CDR3 is TGTGCCAGCAGCTTCCTAGCGGGAGCCTACGAGCAGTACTTC. It is translated as CASSFLAGAYEQYF. The J gene is TRBJ2-7, the V gene TRBV11-3, with 10 bases identical to TRBD2. Germline V lookup: CDR1 SGHNT, CDR2 YENEEA. CDR3 length: 14 residues. The V gene end was trimmed by 3 bases and the J gene end by 2 bases; junction bases not matched to a gene: 1.

J is TRBJ2-7 and V is TRBV7-8, with 11 bases matching TRBD1. The CDR3 consists of 21 residues. The germline gives CDR1 SGHVS, CDR2 FQNEAQ. Trimming removed 4 bases from V and 5 bases from J; junction bases left unmatched: 25. Here the CDR3 DNA reads TGTGCCAGCAGCTCGCCGGGACAGGGGGTCCCGGGGCTAGCGGGATCCCACGAGCAGTACTTC. This codes for CASSSPGQGVPGLAGSHEQYF.

This clone was seen only once. The chain recombines TRBV15 with TRBJ2-1; D possibly matches TRBD1 or TRBD2 (5 bases each). There are 14 residues in the CDR3. V was cut by 3 bases and J by 2 bases, with 8 bases left in between. Germline CDR1 is LNHNV and CDR2 is YYDKDF (reference sequence). The CDR3 DNA sequence: TGTGCCACCAGCAGGAAGGGACCCTACAATGAGCAGTTCTTC. It yields the protein CATSRKGPYNEQFF.

V and J are TRBV2 and TRBJ2-5; unclear D gene. This CDR3 has 15 amino acids. Germline assignment: CDR1 SNHLY and CDR2 FYNNEI. Trimming took 3 bases from V and 5 from J, leaving 16 bases between them. Written as DNA, the CDR3 is TGTGCCAGCAGTGAGAGTCGACGGGCTGGGGAGACCCAGTACTTC. This codes for CASSESRRAGETQYF.

The rearrangement uses TRBV11-3 and TRBJ1-1, with a possible D match to TRBD1 (5 bases). This CDR3 region has 15 residues. Per the germline V gene, CDR1 is SGHNT and CDR2 is YENEEA. Deletions cut 5 bases from V and 1 base from J, with 14 bases between. CDR3 region: CASSEGVVKNTEAFF. The DNA of the CDR3 is TGTGCCAGCAGCGAAGGGGTGGTGAAGAACACTGAAGCTTTCTTT.

CDR3 coding DNA: TGTGCCAGCAGCACAGGGAGGGACAATCAGCCCCAGCATTTT. Encoded protein: CASSTGRDNQPQHF. The chain combines TRBV2 with TRBJ1-5, with D possibly matching TRBD1 (6 bases). Deletions cut 6 bases from V and 3 bases from J, with 12 bases between. Germline values: CDR1 SNHLY, CDR2 FYNNEI. The length of the CDR3 is 14 residues. Complete variable domain (other parts from reference TRBV2 and TRBJ1-5): EPEVTQTPSHQVTQMGQEVILRCVPISNHLYFYWYRQILGQKVEFLVSFYNNEISEKSEIFDDQFSVERPDGSNFTLKIRSTKLEDSAMYFCASSTGRDNQPQHFGDGTRLSIL.

The rearrangement joins TRBV7-9 to TRBJ2-3; possible D gene TRBD2, 6 bases. The CDR3 runs to 17 residues. CDR1 is SEHNR and CDR2 is FQNEAQ in the germline V gene (reference sequence). With 0 bases removed from V and 3 bases from J, the gap between germline ends came to 16 bases. CDR3: CASSLAERRAGTDTQYF. In DNA form, the CDR3 reads TGTGCCAGCAGCTTAGCCGAACGGAGGGCCGGAACAGATACGCAGTATTTT. Drawing the rest from reference TRBV7-9 and TRBJ2-3, the complete variable domain is DTGVSQNPRHKITKRGQNVTFRCDPISEHNRLYWYRQTLGQGPEFLTYFQNEAQLEKSRLLSDRFSAERPKGSFSTLEIQRTEQGDSAMYLCASSLAERRAGTDTQYFGPGTRLTVL.

The chain has TRBV4-3 and TRBJ1-1, with D possibly matching TRBD1 (6 bases). The ends were cut back, 1 base at V and 4 bases at J, with 13 bases in the middle. CDR3 size: 15 residues. CDR1 and CDR2 from the germline V gene are LGHNA and YSLEER. CDR3 amino acids: CASSQVGIQGTEAFF. For the CDR3, the DNA is TGCGCCAGCAGCCAAGTGGGTATACAGGGCACTGAAGCTTTCTTT.

A single count supports this clone. This rearrangement joins TRBV7-8 to TRBJ2-3, with D perhaps TRBD2 (6 bases). With 5 bases removed from V and 1 base from J, the gap between germline ends came to 16 bases. CDR1 is SGHVS, CDR2 FQNEAQ, per germline. The CDR3 contains 16 residues. The CDR3 coding sequence is TGTGCCAGCAGCCTCCTGACTAGATGGGGCACAGATACGCAGTATTTT. This codes for CASSLLTRWGTDTQYF. The complete variable domain, with remaining parts taken from reference TRBV7-8 and TRBJ2-3, reads GAGVSQSPRYKVAKRGQDVALRCDPISGHVSLFWYQQALGQGPEFLTYFQNEAQLDKSGLPSDRFFAERPEGSVSTLKIQRTQQEDSAVYLCASSLLTRWGTDTQYFGPGTRLTVL.

The rearrangement joins TRBV18 to TRBJ2-2; D gene uncertain. V gave up 1 base and J gave up 1 base, with 7 bases separating them. The germline V gene has CDR1 KGHSH and CDR2 LQKENI. The CDR3 spans 15 residues. This CDR3 is CASSPQGWNTGELFF. For the CDR3, the DNA is TGTGCCAGCTCACCACAGGGTTGGAACACCGGGGAGCTGTTTTTT.

The chain couples TRBV11-3 to TRBJ1-1; D is possibly TRBD1 (5 bases). The V gene lost 5 bases and the J gene lost 1 base, with 8 bases spanning the gap. From germline, CDR1 is SGHNT and CDR2 YENEEA. The CDR3 contains 13 residues. The CDR3 is CASSAGENTEAFF. The CDR3 coding sequence is TGTGCCAGCAGCGCGGGGGAGAACACTGAAGCTTTCTTT.

V gene TRBV7-3 combines with J gene TRBJ1-5, with D possibly matching TRBD1 (6 bases). The CDR3 runs to 14 residues. V was pared by 2 bases and J by 1 base, with 6 bases between. The germline V gene has CDR1 SGHTA and CDR2 FQGTGA. CDR3 loop: CASSLQGSNQPQHF. CDR3 sequence (DNA): TGTGCCAGCAGCTTACAGGGGAGCAATCAGCCCCAGCATTTT.

This chain connects TRBV4-2 to TRBJ1-3; TRBD1 might be the D (5 bases). The CDR3 loop spans 15 amino acids. From germline, CDR1 is LGHNA and CDR2 YNFKEQ. Trimming cost V 0 bases and J 0 bases, with 6 bases left between them. The CDR3 region has the DNA TGTGCCAGCAGCCAAGAGGGACGCTCTGGAAACACCATATATTTT. Its translation is CASSQEGRSGNTIYF.

The chain links TRBV7-2 to TRBJ1-4; no clear D gene. CDR1 is SGHTA, CDR2 FQGNSA, per germline. The CDR3 loop spans 14 amino acids. Trimming left V 3 bases short and J 3 bases short, with 8 bases between. The CDR3 sequence: CASSFTRPNEKLFF. The DNA for the CDR3 is TGTGCCAGCAGCTTCACCCGTCCTAATGAAAAACTGTTTTTT.

V usage is TRBV9 and J usage is TRBJ2-5; unclear D gene. The CDR3 has 13 amino acids. Germline V gene lookup returns CDR1 SGDLS and CDR2 YYNGEE. Trimming stripped 9 bases from V and 1 base from J, with 13 bases between. The CDR3 region has the DNA TGTGCCACAGGCCCGGAGAGCCAAGAGACCCAGTACTTC. Its translation: CATGPESQETQYF.

J is TRBJ2-3 and V is TRBV2; 7 bases fit TRBD2. CDR1 and CDR2 from the germline V gene are SNHLY and FYNNEI. The CDR3 consists of 15 residues. V was clipped by 6 bases and J by 0 bases; unmatched bases: 6. The CDR3 coding sequence is TGTGCCAGCAGAGTCACTAGCGCTAGCACAGATACGCAGTATTTT. As protein: CASRVTSASTDTQYF.

This clone appeared a few times. Germline is not matched at one junction end, which may reflect a read error. CDR3 residues: CASSLGLAYEQYF. For the CDR3, the DNA is TGTGCTAGCAGCTTAGGTCTAGCGTACGAGCAGTACTTC. The chain couples TRBV7-7 to TRBJ2-7, with a tentative D call TRBD2 (6 bases). Looked up from germline, CDR1 is SSHAT and CDR2 is FNYEAQ (reference sequence). CDR3 length equals 13 residues.

J is TRBJ1-2 and V is TRBV13, with no clear D. Trimming removed 2 bases at V and 4 bases at J, with 11 bases between. CDR3 length: 14 amino acids. CDR1 and CDR2 (germline): PRHDT, FYEKMQ (reference sequence). The CDR3 is CASSLSGDIYGYTF. CDR3 nucleotide sequence: TGTGCCAGCAGCTTATCCGGGGATATCTATGGCTACACCTTC.